Below, 25 T cell receptor beta chains from the same sample are listed, as sequenced in a study of Ad26.COV2.S vaccination and SARS-CoV-2 variants. The treatment denotes: roughly 18 received Ad26.COV2.S at low or high dose, single or two shots; roughly five received placebo; per-sample allocation not given. All samples were drawn on day 63, counting from the first vaccine or placebo injection. TCRdb's copy holds only in-frame clones and misses some; the assay was immunoSEQ multiplex PCR. The sample shows a few hundred thousand clones, more than 80% of them seen only once. Sequencing used peripheral blood, obtained in a trial of Ad26.COV2.S vaccine versus placebo. The receptors were sampled from a person between 18 and 65 years old who received the Ad26.COV2.S COVID-19 vaccine or a placebo.

Remarks on this clone: Other DNA sequences in the same sample also yield this CDR3. V gene TRBV19 combines with J gene TRBJ2-2; tentatively, D is TRBD2 (5 bases). Germline CDR1 and CDR2: LNHDA and SQIVND (reference sequence). This CDR3 comprises 12 residues. V dropped 3 bases and J dropped 7 bases, with 6 bases sitting between them. CDR3 coding DNA: TGTGCCAGTAGTATCGGGGTCGGGGAGCTGTTTTTT. Translation: CASSIGVGELFF.

The rearrangement links TRBV4-3 to TRBJ1-6; TRBD1 might be the D (6 bases). CDR1 is LGHNA and CDR2 is YSLEER in the germline V gene. This CDR3 comprises 16 residues. V shed 0 bases and J shed 6 bases, with 12 bases lying between them. The CDR3 DNA sequence: TGCGCCAGCAGCCAAGAATCGGGACACCTTAATTCACCCCTCCACTTT. Its protein is CASSQESGHLNSPLHF.

The chain has TRBV7-3 and TRBJ2-3; D possibly uses TRBD1 or TRBD2 (5 bases each). Germline V lookup: CDR1 SGHTA, CDR2 FQGTGA. The length of the CDR3 is 15 residues. V lost 5 bases and J 4 bases, leaving 16 bases between the germline ends. CDR3: CASSTGTLRADTQYF. DNA for the CDR3: TGTGCCAGCAGCACCGGGACCCTTCGCGCAGATACGCAGTATTTT.

V usage is TRBV29-1 and J usage is TRBJ2-7, with D possibly matching TRBD1 (6 bases). Germline-derived CDR1 and CDR2 are SQVTM and ANQGSEA. V shed 7 bases and J shed 0 bases, with 10 bases lying between them. This CDR3 region has 12 residues. The CDR3 loop reads CSAGQTSYEQYF. In DNA, the CDR3 is TGCAGCGCTGGACAGACCTCCTACGAGCAGTACTTC.

This rearrangement joins TRBV10-3 to TRBJ2-5; 9 bases map to TRBD2. V lost 4 bases to trimming and J lost 5 bases; unmatched junction nucleotides: 8. Germline V CDR1 and CDR2: ENHRY, SYGVKD. The CDR3 is 15 residues long. CDR3 bases: TGTGCCATCAGTGGATCGCGGGAGGGCACTGAGACCCAGTACTTC. Translated: CAISGSREGTETQYF.

This CDR3 is CAISERQNTEAFF. DNA for the CDR3: TGTGCCATCAGTGAGAGACAGAACACTGAAGCTTTCTTT. The chain recombines TRBV10-3 with TRBJ1-1, with unresolved D. Looked up from germline, CDR1 is ENHRY and CDR2 is SYGVKD. V was shortened by 2 bases and J by 1 base, with 5 bases between the two germline ends. CDR3 size: 13 residues.

This chain uses TRBV30 with TRBJ2-7, with TRBD2 matching over 8 bases. The J segment lost 6 bases and the V segment lost 4 bases, leaving 8 bases of the junction unmatched. Per the germline V gene, CDR1 is GTSNPN and CDR2 is SVGIG (reference sequence). CDR3 length equals 13 residues. CDR3 loop: CAWNERETAEQYF. CDR3 coding DNA: TGTGCCTGGAACGAGCGGGAGACGGCCGAGCAGTACTTC.

V is TRBV27 and J is TRBJ2-4, with D hard to call. From germline, CDR1 is MNHEY and CDR2 SMNVEV (reference sequence). The ends were cut back, 5 bases at V and 2 bases at J, with 16 bases in the middle. This CDR3 has 16 amino acids. CDR3 region: CASSPPLGKTKNIQYF. CDR3 DNA sequence: TGTGCCAGCAGTCCACCCTTGGGAAAAACCAAAAACATTCAGTACTTC.

This chain connects TRBV28 to TRBJ2-5; 9 nucleotides match TRBD2. Germline V gene sequence: CDR1 MDHEN, CDR2 SYDVKM. V shed 5 bases and J 5 bases; nucleotides not matched to a gene: 9. The CDR3 sequence is 15 residues long. Written as DNA, the CDR3 is TGTGCCAGCAGTCCCAGTGTAGCGGGAGCTGAGACCCAGTACTTC. It is translated as CASSPSVAGAETQYF.

The chain has TRBV5-1 and TRBJ1-1, with 9 bases matching TRBD1. This CDR3 is 14 amino acids long. From germline, CDR1 is SGHRS and CDR2 YFSETQ. J was trimmed by 4 bases and V by 4 bases; bases with no gene match: 5. The CDR3 DNA reads TGCGCCAGCAGCCCAGGGGACAGGGTCACTGAAGCTTTCTTT. Amino acids: CASSPGDRVTEAFF.

The chain carries TRBV7-9 and TRBJ2-2, with 8 positions matching TRBD2. Trimming took 1 base from V and 5 from J; bases not matched to a gene: 9. Germline-derived CDR1 and CDR2 are SEHNR and FQNEAQ (reference sequence). The CDR3 sequence is 17 residues long. CDR3 sequence: CASSLVSSGSPTGELFF. CDR3 coding DNA: TGTGCCAGCAGCTTAGTATCAAGCGGGAGTCCAACCGGGGAGCTGTTTTTT. Based on the CDR3 plus reference TRBV7-9 and TRBJ2-2, the full variable domain is DTGVSQNPRHKITKRGQNVTFRCDPISEHNRLYWYRQTLGQGPEFLTYFQNEAQLEKSRLLSDRFSAERPKGSFSTLEIQRTEQGDSAMYLCASSLVSSGSPTGELFFGEGSRLTVL.

V gene TRBV7-9 combines with J gene TRBJ1-1; no clear D. Trimming left V 5 bases short and J 0 bases short, with 7 bases between. This CDR3 region has 13 residues. Germline CDR1 is SEHNR and CDR2 is FQNEAQ (reference sequence). In DNA form, the CDR3 reads TGTGCCAGCAGCCTGCTCATGAACACTGAAGCTTTCTTT. Translated, it gives CASSLLMNTEAFF. The whole variable domain, filled in from reference TRBV7-9 and TRBJ1-1, reads DTGVSQNPRHKITKRGQNVTFRCDPISEHNRLYWYRQTLGQGPEFLTYFQNEAQLEKSRLLSDRFSAERPKGSFSTLEIQRTEQGDSAMYLCASSLLMNTEAFFGQGTRLTVV.

The chain couples TRBV27 to TRBJ2-1, with unresolved D. Germline CDR1 and CDR2: MNHEY and SMNVEV (reference sequence). This CDR3 spans 13 amino acids. The V end lost 3 bases, the J end lost 3 bases, and 6 bases lay between the germline ends. DNA for the CDR3: TGTGCCAGCAGTTTGTGGGGCTACAATGAGCAGTTCTTC. This sequence encodes CASSLWGYNEQFF.

This clone appeared once. The gene calls are TRBV28 and TRBJ1-1; 7 bases fit TRBD1. V gave up 4 bases and J gave up 5 bases; unmatched junction bases: 7. The CDR3 is 14 residues long. Per the germline V gene, CDR1 is MDHEN and CDR2 is SYDVKM. CDR3 nucleotides: TGTGCCAGCAGTTCCCAGGGGGTTGGAACTGAAGCTTTCTTT. It is translated as CASSSQGVGTEAFF.

This chain links TRBV5-5 with TRBJ2-1, with D possibly being TRBD1 or TRBD2 (5 bases each). There are 15 residues in the CDR3. CDR1 and CDR2 (germline): SGHKS, YYEKEE (reference sequence). The V and J ends lost 3 bases and 0 bases respectively, with 10 bases between them. The CDR3 coding sequence is TGTGCCAGCAGCTCGGAAGGGACCTCCTACAATGAGCAGTTCTTC. Residues: CASSSEGTSYNEQFF.

The rearrangement links TRBV11-2 to TRBJ2-1, with 8 positions matching TRBD2. The V gene's germline CDR1 is SGHAT and CDR2 FQNNGV. With 5 bases clipped from V and 6 bases from J, the junction kept 12 bases outside the gene matches. This CDR3 has 16 amino acids. The CDR3 loop reads CASSLGGGLDSNEQFF. The CDR3 nucleotides read TGTGCCAGCAGCCTCGGGGGGGGACTAGACTCCAATGAGCAGTTCTTC. The whole variable domain, filled in from reference TRBV11-2 and TRBJ2-1, reads EAGVAQSPRYKIIEKRQSVAFWCNPISGHATLYWYQQILGQGPKLLIQFQNNGVVDDSQLPKDRFSAERLKGVDSTLKIQPAKLEDSAVYLCASSLGGGLDSNEQFFGPGTRLTVL.

V usage is TRBV28 and J usage is TRBJ2-7, with TRBD2 matching over 10 bases. The length of the CDR3 is 21 residues. J gave up 3 bases and V 2 bases, and 22 bases lay outside the gene matches. Germline V gives CDR1 MDHEN, CDR2 SYDVKM. The CDR3 reads CASSLILFGQGVLAGNYEQYF. CDR3 DNA: TGTGCCAGCAGTTTAATTCTTTTCGGACAGGGTGTACTAGCGGGGAACTACGAGCAGTACTTC.

The chain couples TRBV27 to TRBJ2-2; TRBD2 aligns across 12 bases. The ends lost 6 bases at V and 4 bases at J; junction bases unmatched: 3. Germline CDR1 is MNHEY and CDR2 is SMNVEV (reference sequence). CDR3 length: 15 residues. The CDR3 nucleotides read TGTGCCAGCAGGGGACTAGCGGGTCCCACCGGGGAGCTGTTTTTT. Translated: CASRGLAGPTGELFF.

The chain is built from TRBV23-1 and TRBJ2-3; 8 bases fit TRBD1. TRBV23-1 belongs to the ORF category, with a function that is uncertain. Unmatched junction bases numbered 10, after V lost 3 bases and J lost 2 bases. CDR3 length: 17 amino acids. This CDR3 is CASSHGARGHNTDTQYF. In DNA form, the CDR3 reads TGCGCCAGCAGTCATGGGGCCAGGGGGCACAACACAGATACGCAGTATTTT.

Regarding this clone: Other DNA sequences from this sample encode an identical CDR3 as well. The chain employs TRBV6-5 and TRBJ2-2; unclear D gene. This CDR3 is 10 amino acids long. Trimming took off 6 bases at V and 7 bases at J, with 3 bases between the two ends. Germline assignment: CDR1 MNHEY and CDR2 SVGAGI. The CDR3 spells CASRDGELFF. The CDR3 DNA reads TGTGCCAGCAGAGACGGGGAGCTGTTTTTT.

This clone has a single count. The chain is built from TRBV18 and TRBJ2-5; D remains ambiguous. CDR1 is KGHSH and CDR2 is LQKENI in the germline V gene. The V gene lost 3 bases and the J gene lost 7 bases, with 9 bases spanning the gap. There are 12 residues in the CDR3. CDR3 sequence reads: CASSPEERTQYF. The CDR3 nucleotides are TGTGCCAGCTCACCTGAAGAGCGGACCCAGTACTTC.

The chain combines TRBV6-2 or TRBV6-3 with TRBJ2-5, with D perhaps being TRBD1 or TRBD2 (5 bases each). The germline V gene encodes CDR1 MNHEY and CDR2 SVGEGT. The CDR3 loop spans 16 amino acids. The V end was cut by 4 bases, the J end by 7 bases, with 22 bases between. The CDR3 here is CASSFSDLRGGGTQYF. The CDR3 coding sequence is TGTGCCAGCAGTTTCTCCGACTTGAGGGGTGGTGGGACCCAGTACTTC.

The chain is built from TRBV25-1 and TRBJ2-3; the D gene could be TRBD1 or TRBD2 (5 bases each). This CDR3 has 17 residues. Deletions cut 4 bases from V and 2 bases from J, with 19 bases between. Germline CDR1 and CDR2: MGHDK and SYGVNS. The CDR3 reads CASSGGSASSSTDTQYF. The DNA for the CDR3 is TGTGCCAGCAGTGGGGGCTCGGCTAGCAGCTCCACAGATACGCAGTATTTT.

The chain joins TRBV7-2 to TRBJ1-5; weak D call: TRBD1 (6 bases). This CDR3 region has 13 residues. Trimming left V 5 bases short and J 6 bases short, with 11 bases between. Germline V lookup: CDR1 SGHTA, CDR2 FQGNSA. CDR3 coding DNA: TGTGCCAGCAGCCCACGGACAGCTCAGCCCCAGCATTTT. As protein: CASSPRTAQPQHF. The entire variable domain, with the rest obtained from reference TRBV7-2 and TRBJ1-5, is as follows: GAGVSQSPSNKVTEKGKDVELRCDPISGHTALYWYRQSLGQGLEFLIYFQGNSAPDKSGLPSDRFSAERTGGSVSTLTIQRTQQEDSAVYLCASSPRTAQPQHFGDGTRLSIL.

The chain links TRBV27 to TRBJ2-7; D is unresolved. This CDR3 is 14 amino acids long. V lost 2 bases and J 5 bases, leaving 13 bases between the germline ends. Germline assignment: CDR1 MNHEY and CDR2 SMNVEV (reference sequence). Here the CDR3 DNA reads TGTGCCAGCAGTTTACTGGGCGGCTCTGACGAGCAGTACTTC. Translating it yields CASSLLGGSDEQYF.